This T cell receptor beta chain emerged from a study of cytomegalovirus exposure and HLA in healthy donors. General observations from the study: Several of the most significant clusters appeared linked to common viral pathogens, based on a later analysis.

Nominally healthy donors were sampled, though unrecorded immune exposures were likely. A multiplex PCR was run with 60 Vbeta primers and 13 Jbeta primers. Only in-frame clones appear in the TCRdb table, and some are missing; sequencing was by immunoSEQ multiplex PCR. The sample lists about 190,000 clones; more than 75% were seen once. Points on this clone: Antigen unknown.

Unmatched junction bases numbered 3, after V lost 2 bases and J lost 3 bases. The CDR3 loop spans 15 amino acids. Germline CDR1 is SGHNT and CDR2 is YYREEE (reference sequence). The TCR sequence derives from a man aged 25 to 45 in good health and CMV-seronegative. The specimen sequenced was PBMCs. The chain is built from TRBV5-4 and TRBJ2-1, with 9 bases aligning to TRBD2. The CDR3 loop reads CASSLRTSDYNEQFF. Here the CDR3 DNA reads TGTGCCAGCAGCTTAAGGACTAGCGACTACAATGAGCAGTTCTTC.